Listed below are T cell receptor beta chains from one sample, sequenced in a study of CD8 T cells in ankylosing spondylitis. TCRdb re-analysed the 5' RACE reads in MiXCR, keeping a single row per CDR3 protein. Of about 440,000 distinct CDR3 sequences in the sample, 17% were seen once. Sequenced: blood, either unsorted or a sorted T cell fraction (not recorded which). These receptor sequences come from a male donor with ankylosing spondylitis. Both conserved end residues are part of each CDR3. Size is stated for part of the rows, as once, few or many counts, or as a class when the clone is expanded.

v_gene,abundance,len,j_gene,CDR3aa
TRBV3-1,NA,15,TRBJ1-4,CASSQEGRGNEKLFF
TRBV29-1,few,14,TRBJ2-5,CSGRDRGGQETQYF
TRBV5-1,few,14,TRBJ2-3,CASSSGPITDTQYF
TRBV5-1,NA,13,TRBJ1-2,CASGRSDPRGYTF
TRBV11-2,NA,17,TRBJ2-3,CASSSRVSGVYTDTQYF
TRBV7-2,few,15,TRBJ2-1,CASSLGGGLFSEQFF
TRBV4-2,NA,15,TRBJ2-3,CASSQVAGGLDTQYF
TRBV6-5,NA,15,TRBJ1-2,CASSYLSGVGYGYTF
TRBV29-1,few,16,TRBJ2-3,CSVRAGALPSTDTQYF
TRBV20-1,NA,16,TRBJ2-5,CSARSIRDSGVETQYF
TRBV7-2,few,14,TRBJ2-7,CASSPPGPLYEQYF
TRBV7-9,few,16,TRBJ1-5,CASSGRQGTSNQPQHF
TRBV15,NA,15,TRBJ2-7,CASSSLGGGSYEQYF
TRBV2,few,14,TRBJ1-1,CASSPRGQGPEAFF
TRBV28,NA,14,TRBJ2-5,CASSSTGFQETQYF